This T cell receptor beta chain appears in the sequencing data of a study of cytomegalovirus exposure and HLA in healthy donors. In the study overall: Earlier sequencing of about 179 million T cells yielded approximately 120 million unique TCR beta sequences. Findings and caveats of the study: Common viral pathogens seemed to be connected with several of the most significant clusters, according to a later analysis. For TCR beta chains, V- and J-gene trimming was later linked to a missense DCLRE1C variant.

The CDR3 length is 18 residues. V was shortened by 1 base and J by 7 bases, with 22 bases between the two germline ends. Germline V gives CDR1 MNHNS, CDR2 SASEGT. Healthy bone marrow donors formed the donor group. Details on this clone: Antigen specificity is unknown.

PCR employed 60 Vbeta and 13 Jbeta primers. Here immunoSEQ multiplex PCR was the method, and the copy in TCRdb shows in-frame clones only, minus some. The data hold about 190,000 clones, with around 82% observed a single time. The sequencing input was PBMCs. The TCR sequence derives from a man aged 35 to 55 in good health and CMV-seropositive. V gene TRBV6-1 combines with J gene TRBJ1-4; a weak D match, TRBD1 (5 bases). CDR3 sequence: CASSEGGGGGSMGEKLFF. The CDR3 coding sequence is TGTGCCAGCAGTGAAGGGGGGGGTGGAGGATCCATGGGTGAAAAACTGTTTTTT.